The 14 T cell receptor beta chains presented below share a single source sample, sequenced in a study of regulatory T cells in long-lasting Graves disease. The TCR beta library used iRepertoire HTBI primers with Arm-PCR amplification of CDR3. TCRdb ran MiXCR on the multiplex PCR reads and lists one entry per CDR3 protein. The sample has approximately 490,000 distinct CDR3 sequences; 16% are singletons. Regarding time point: newly diagnosed GD, antithyroid drugs for less than 3 months. PBMCs provided the RNA from which the TCR library was made. These data also featured in a second study, about T cells in Graves' hyperthyroidism and ophthalmopathy.

This specimen was peripheral blood mononuclear cells (PBMCs), taken at new diagnosis, from a patient treated with antithyroid drugs. Receptor source: a man aged 35-49 years with Graves disease.

The chain recombines TRBV12-3 or TRBV12-4 with TRBJ2-1; 11 bases map to TRBD2. The junction had 9 bases not matched to a gene; V was cut back by 6 bases and J by 8 bases. The CDR3 is made up of 15 amino acids. The CDR3 region has the DNA TGTGCCAGCAGCCAGCTCACTAGCGGGAGTTATGAGCAGTTCTTC. Protein sequence: CASSQLTSGSYEQFF.

This chain uses TRBV19 with TRBJ2-2; 7 nucleotides line up with TRBD1. The CDR3 totals 15 residues. V lost 5 bases to trimming and J lost 7 bases; unmatched junction nucleotides: 10. CDR1 is LNHDA, CDR2 SQIVND, per germline (reference sequence). The CDR3 DNA sequence: TGTGCCAGTAGTGCGGTAACAGGGGCCGGCGGGGAGCTGTTTTTT. It translates to CASSAVTGAGGELFF.

The rearrangement links TRBV7-6 to TRBJ2-1; 12 bases match TRBD2. CDR3 length equals 16 residues. Germline CDR1 and CDR2: SGHVS and FNYEAQ. Trimming cost V 5 bases and J 7 bases; bases outside gene matches: 9. CDR3 sequence: CASSPMTSGSLNEQFF. CDR3 sequence (DNA): TGTGCCAGCAGCCCGATGACTAGCGGGAGCCTAAATGAGCAGTTCTTC.

This clonotype was detected only a few times. Sequence at one end of the junction differs from germline and may be a read error. The chain couples TRBV12-3 or TRBV12-4 to TRBJ2-2, with D possibly TRBD2 on 6 matching bases. The length of the CDR3 is 16 residues. The CDR3 coding sequence is TGTGCCAGCAGTCGTACCGGGACTTTTAACACCGGGAAGCTGTTTTTT. As protein: CASSRTGTFNTGKLFF.

The V and J genes are TRBV20-1 and TRBJ1-5; D remains ambiguous. This CDR3 has 12 residues. Germline V gene data show CDR1 as DFQATT and CDR2 as SNEGSKA (reference sequence). The DNA of the CDR3 is TGCAGCGTCTACCAAATCAATCAGCCCCAGCATTTT. This codes for CSVYQINQPQHF.

This clonotype was observed many times. The V and J genes are TRBV2 and TRBJ2-1; 9 positions agree with TRBD1. The CDR3 extends over 16 amino acids. Germline lookup yields CDR1 SNHLY and CDR2 FYNNEI. V lost 3 bases and J lost 3; bases outside the gene matches: 6. CDR3: CASSEDRGEHYNEQFF. CDR3 nucleotide sequence: TGTGCCAGCAGTGAGGACAGGGGTGAACACTACAATGAGCAGTTCTTC.

This clonotype was seen a few times. The chain joins TRBV9 to TRBJ2-7; D possibly corresponds to TRBD1 (6 bases). CDR3 length: 15 amino acids. The V gene's germline CDR1 is SGDLS and CDR2 YYNGEE. Trimming removed 0 bases from V and 2 bases from J, with 12 bases in between. Here the CDR3 reads CASSVGGTPTYEQYF. The CDR3 DNA reads as TGTGCCAGCAGCGTAGGAGGGACACCTACCTACGAGCAGTACTTC.

V gene TRBV28 combines with J gene TRBJ2-3; TRBD2 matches 11 bases. Trimming removed 6 bases from V and 0 bases from J; junction bases left unmatched: 8. The CDR3 has 17 amino acids. CDR1 and CDR2 from the germline V gene are MDHEN and SYDVKM. The DNA of the CDR3 is TGTGCCAGCAGACCGACTAGCGGGACCTCTAGCACAGATACGCAGTATTTT. Protein sequence: CASRPTSGTSSTDTQYF. Variable domain in full (rest from reference TRBV28 and TRBJ2-3): DVKVTQSSRYLVKRTGEKVFLECVQDMDHENMFWYRQDPGLGLRLIYFSYDVKMKEKGDIPEGYSVSREKKERFSLILESASTNQTSMYLCASRPTSGTSSTDTQYFGPGTRLTVL.

This clonotype was seen many times. This chain connects TRBV27 to TRBJ2-7; TRBD2 matches 13 bases. This CDR3 has 14 amino acids. Trimming cost V 5 bases and J 4 bases; bases outside gene matches: 2. From germline, CDR1 is MNHEY and CDR2 SMNVEV (reference sequence). The CDR3 sequence is CASSRGLAGYEQYF. As DNA, the CDR3 is TGTGCCAGCAGTCGGGGACTAGCGGGGTACGAGCAGTACTTC.

The genes are TRBV19 and TRBJ1-1; no reliable D call. Germline CDR1 is LNHDA and CDR2 is SQIVND (reference sequence). The V end lost 2 bases, the J end lost 2 bases, and 6 bases lay between the germline ends. The CDR3 sequence is 13 residues long. CDR3 region: CASSISANTEAFF. CDR3 nucleotides: TGTGCCAGTAGTATATCAGCTAACACTGAAGCTTTCTTT.

Many counts were recorded for this clonotype. The rearrangement links TRBV18 to TRBJ2-3, with 7 nucleotides matching TRBD1. Germline V gives CDR1 KGHSH, CDR2 LQKENI. The CDR3 extends over 15 amino acids. The V segment lost 8 bases and the J segment 1 base; nucleotides outside the gene matches: 9. CDR3: CASSPRQGGTDTQYF. The CDR3 DNA reads TGTGCCAGCAGCCCTCGCCAGGGGGGCACAGATACGCAGTATTTT.

This clonotype has just a few counts. The rearrangement links TRBV20-1 to TRBJ2-3; the D gene is possibly TRBD1 (6 bases). The length of the CDR3 is 15 residues. V lost 5 bases and J 2 bases, leaving 17 bases between the germline ends. Germline V gene data show CDR1 as DFQATT and CDR2 as SNEGSKA (reference sequence). CDR3: CSAPNPGQNTDTQYF. As DNA, the CDR3 is TGCAGTGCTCCCAACCCGGGACAAAACACAGATACGCAGTATTTT.

The chain couples TRBV10-3 to TRBJ2-5; a possible D gene is TRBD2 (5 bases). The CDR3 is made up of 14 amino acids. In germline, CDR1 is ENHRY, CDR2 SYGVKD. V lost 3 bases and J 5 bases, leaving 13 bases between the germline ends. For the CDR3, the DNA is TGTGCCATCAGTGATACTAGTTTAATGGAGACCCAGTACTTC. Amino acids: CAISDTSLMETQYF.

The V and J genes are TRBV9 and TRBJ2-6; D is possibly TRBD1 (6 bases). Germline lookup yields CDR1 SGDLS and CDR2 YYNGEE. Trimming removed 4 bases from V and 2 bases from J, with 13 bases in between. CDR3 length equals 16 residues. CDR3 nucleotide sequence: TGTGCCAGCAGCCCAACAGGGACACCTGGGGCCAACGTCCTGACTTTC. Translation gives CASSPTGTPGANVLTF.